This T cell receptor beta chain appears in the sequencing data of a study of cytomegalovirus exposure and HLA in healthy donors. The CDR3 has 15 residues. V lost 2 bases to trimming and J lost 2 bases; unmatched junction nucleotides: 2. Germline loops: CDR1 LGHNA, CDR2 YNFKEQ. The PCR was carried out with 60 Vbeta primers and 13 Jbeta primers. Assay used: immunoSEQ multiplex PCR; TCRdb lists only in-frame clones, some missing. The sample yields about 140,000 clones, more than 75% seen once. The source material was PBMCs. The source of this sequence is a man aged 35-49 years in good health and CMV-seronegative. The J gene is TRBJ2-1, the V gene TRBV4-2; 8 bases match TRBD1. DNA for the CDR3: TGTGCCAGCAGCCAAACGACAGGGGCCTACAATGAGCAGTTCTTC. Its protein product is CASSQTTGAYNEQFF.